These 17 T cell receptor beta chains share one sample of origin, sequenced in a study of blood T cell repertoires in COVID-19. Libraries were prepared by immunoSEQ multiplex PCR; TCRdb keeps only in-frame clonotypes and omits some of them. The table has 150,000 to 200,000 clones, around four fifths seen once. The material sequenced was PBMCs or T cells enriched from blood (not recorded which). The receptors were sampled from a woman aged 50 to 60 who had recovered from COVID-19.

This clone came up a few times. The chain is built from TRBV4-2 and TRBJ2-1, with TRBD2 identical over 7 bases. The V and J ends lost 0 bases and 2 bases, in that order; junction bases with no gene match: 1. Germline lookup yields CDR1 LGHNA and CDR2 YNFKEQ. The CDR3 contains 15 residues. CDR3 amino acids: CASSQEREAYNEQFF. The CDR3 coding sequence is TGTGCCAGCAGCCAAGAACGGGAGGCCTACAATGAGCAGTTCTTC.

The chain is built from TRBV7-3 and TRBJ1-1; D is possibly TRBD1 (5 bases). Per the germline V gene, CDR1 is SGHTA and CDR2 is FQGTGA. V was trimmed by 5 bases and J by 1 base, leaving 17 bases between them. The CDR3 sequence is 16 residues long. CDR3 amino acids: CASSPWTGLSNTEAFF. The CDR3, as DNA: TGTGCCAGCAGCCCATGGACGGGACTCTCGAACACTGAAGCTTTCTTT.

The gene calls are TRBV12-5 and TRBJ2-1, with TRBD2 matching 13 bases. This CDR3 is built from 16 residues. V shed 4 bases, J shed 7 bases, and the junction held 7 bases outside the gene matches. Germline V lookup: CDR1 LGHNT, CDR2 FRNRAP. For the CDR3, the DNA is TGTGCTAGTGGTTCCCCAACTAGCGGGGGGGATAATGAGCAGTTCTTC. Residues: CASGSPTSGGDNEQFF. The whole variable domain, filled in from reference TRBV12-5 and TRBJ2-1, reads DARVTQTPRHKVTEMGQEVTMRCQPILGHNTVFWYRQTMMQGLELLAYFRNRAPLDDSGMPKDRFSAEMPDATLATLKIQPSEPRDSAVYFCASGSPTSGGDNEQFFGPGTRLTVL.

The rearrangement uses TRBV30 and TRBJ1-2, with TRBD1 matching 9 bases. J was trimmed by 4 bases and V by 4 bases; bases with no gene match: 4. The V gene's germline CDR1 is GTSNPN and CDR2 SVGIG (reference sequence). This CDR3 region has 13 residues. The DNA of the CDR3 is TGTGCCTGGAACCCGGGACAGGGCTATGGCTACACCTTC. Its translation: CAWNPGQGYGYTF.

The rearrangement joins TRBV27 to TRBJ2-1; a possible D gene is TRBD2 (5 bases). This CDR3 has 14 amino acids. In germline, CDR1 is MNHEY, CDR2 SMNVEV (reference sequence). Trimming left V 0 bases short and J 7 bases short, with 10 bases between. The CDR3 sequence: CASSLSPRRNEQFF. CDR3 nucleotide sequence: TGTGCCAGCAGTTTATCCCCCAGGAGGAATGAGCAGTTCTTC.

The rearrangement links TRBV5-8 to TRBJ1-1; 8 nucleotides match TRBD1. J gave up 1 base and V 5 bases, and 4 bases lay outside the gene matches. The length of the CDR3 is 14 residues. Germline CDR1 and CDR2: SGHTS and YDEGEE. CDR3 amino acids: CASRFTGGNTEAFF. The CDR3 DNA reads as TGTGCCAGCAGATTTACAGGGGGGAACACTGAAGCTTTCTTT.

This rearrangement joins TRBV12-3 or TRBV12-4 to TRBJ1-3; 9 nucleotides match TRBD1. The CDR3 runs 13 residues. Trimming cost V 5 bases and J 8 bases; bases outside gene matches: 4. CDR3 DNA sequence: TGTGCCAGCAGTCCGCGACAGGGGGACACCATATATTTT. This translates into CASSPRQGDTIYF.

The rearrangement joins TRBV4-3 to TRBJ2-1; TRBD1 might be the D (6 bases). With 6 bases removed from V and 7 bases from J, the gap between germline ends came to 16 bases. The germline V gene has CDR1 LGHNA and CDR2 YSLEER. The CDR3 consists of 14 residues. The CDR3 region has the DNA TGCGCCAGCAGTCCGGTAGGGCAGGGGAATGAGCAGTTCTTC. It encodes CASSPVGQGNEQFF.

CDR3 in amino acids: CAIQARLGGETQYF. Here the CDR3 DNA reads TGTGCCATCCAGGCCCGTTTGGGGGGAGAGACCCAGTACTTC. The gene calls are TRBV2 and TRBJ2-5; TRBD2 might be the D (6 bases). The CDR3 has 14 amino acids. Germline CDR1 reads SNHLY; CDR2 reads FYNNEI. The V end lost 10 bases, the J end lost 4 bases, and 19 bases lay between the germline ends.

The chain joins TRBV7-2 to TRBJ2-5; weak D call: TRBD2 (6 bases). The CDR3 consists of 14 residues. Germline CDR1 SGHTA, CDR2 FQGNSA. V lost 5 bases to trimming and J lost 0 bases, with 10 bases between them. CDR3 region: CASSGREHQETQYF. Here the CDR3 DNA reads TGTGCCAGCAGCGGTCGGGAGCACCAAGAGACCCAGTACTTC.

This clone was seen a handful of times. V and J are TRBV25-1 and TRBJ1-6; a possible D gene is TRBD1 (6 bases). The CDR3 runs to 16 residues. Trimming left V 6 bases short and J 0 bases short, with 12 bases between. The V gene's germline CDR1 is MGHDK and CDR2 SYGVNS. CDR3 loop: CASRGRGSSYNSPLHF. In DNA form, the CDR3 reads TGTGCCAGCAGGGGAAGGGGGAGCTCCTATAATTCACCCCTCCACTTT.

This clone was observed a single time. The rearrangement joins TRBV18 to TRBJ1-1; D uncertain. Germline V CDR1 and CDR2: KGHSH, LQKENI. The CDR3 consists of 13 residues. The germline V and J ends were trimmed by 3 bases and 7 bases, with 12 bases remaining between them. CDR3 nucleotides: TGTGCCAGCTCACCCGTAGGGCGGGATGAAGCTTTCTTT. Translated: CASSPVGRDEAFF.

V and J are TRBV19 and TRBJ2-5, with 11 bases matching TRBD2. J gave up 2 bases and V 6 bases, and 2 bases lay outside the gene matches. This CDR3 spans 14 amino acids. In germline, CDR1 is LNHDA, CDR2 SQIVND (reference sequence). The CDR3 is CASRRLAGQETQYF. The CDR3 DNA reads as TGTGCCAGTAGACGACTAGCGGGGCAAGAGACCCAGTACTTC.

J is TRBJ2-5 and V is TRBV13; 12 bases are shared with TRBD1. The V and J ends lost 5 bases and 0 bases, in that order; junction bases with no gene match: 13. The CDR3 is 19 amino acids. Germline V gene sequence: CDR1 PRHDT, CDR2 FYEKMQ (reference sequence). Here the CDR3 reads CASSPTPGQGAEYQETQYF. In nucleotides, the CDR3 is TGTGCCAGCAGCCCCACCCCGGGACAGGGGGCTGAGTACCAAGAGACCCAGTACTTC.

This chain links TRBV28 with TRBJ2-1, with 13 bases that match TRBD2. Germline V gives CDR1 MDHEN, CDR2 SYDVKM. V trimming: 3 bases; J trimming: 7 bases; junction bases outside the gene matches: 6. The CDR3 runs to 16 residues. CDR3 bases: TGTGCCAGCAGTTTCTCCGGGACTAGCGGGATAAATGAGCAGTTCTTC. Its translation: CASSFSGTSGINEQFF.

The chain has TRBV6-5 and TRBJ2-3; possible D gene TRBD2, 5 bases. The CDR3 has 13 residues. V was shortened by 0 bases and J by 8 bases, with 9 bases between the two germline ends. Germline loops: CDR1 MNHEY, CDR2 SVGAGI. CDR3 in amino acids: CASSYSRETTQYF. The DNA of the CDR3 is TGTGCCAGCAGTTACTCTAGGGAGACTACGCAGTATTTT.

The V call is TRBV20-1, the J call TRBJ2-3; 7 bases align to TRBD2. This CDR3 has 14 amino acids. CDR1 is DFQATT, CDR2 SNEGSKA, per germline (reference sequence). Losses at the gene ends were 3 bases for V and 4 bases for J; bases not matched to a gene: 7. CDR3 sequence reads: CSASQTSRPDTQYF. Here the CDR3 DNA reads TGCAGTGCTAGTCAGACTAGCAGGCCAGATACGCAGTATTTT.